This is a list of T cell receptor beta chains from one sample in a study of blood T cell repertoires in COVID-19. The method was immunoSEQ multiplex PCR; TCRdb's version includes in-frame clones alone and lacks a portion of them. This sample carries 45,000 to 50,000 clones, under 90% of them seen once, and the ten largest clones take almost 6%. Specimen: peripheral blood. Receptors originate from a woman between 55 and 75 years old with acute or convalescent COVID-19. Each CDR3 is given with its conserved first and last residue. The D gene is left open where the match is weak. A row's size may be missing; if present it is once, few, many or a size class.

d_call: TRBD1; cdr3_length: 13; j_call: TRBJ1-2; clone_size: NA; v_call: TRBV6-5; cdr3_nt: TGTGCCAGCACCGTACAGGGGGCGGGAGGCTACACCTTC; cdr3_aa: CASTVQGAGGYTF
d_call: TRBD1; cdr3_length: 13; j_call: TRBJ2-7; clone_size: NA; v_call: TRBV29-1; cdr3_nt: TGCAGCGTTGCCCGGACAGGGGGTGGCGAGCAGTACTTC; cdr3_aa: CSVARTGGGEQYF
d_call: TRBD1; cdr3_length: 16; j_call: TRBJ1-6; clone_size: NA; v_call: TRBV19; cdr3_nt: TGTGCCAGTAGTATAGATTGGACAGGGAATAATTCACCCCTCCACTTT; cdr3_aa: CASSIDWTGNNSPLHF
d_call: NA; cdr3_length: 16; j_call: TRBJ1-4; clone_size: NA; v_call: TRBV19; cdr3_nt: TGTGCCAGTAAATCGGGTTCTTTGCTCGGGGGTGAAAAACTGTTTTTT; cdr3_aa: CASKSGSLLGGEKLFF
d_call: TRBD1; cdr3_length: 13; j_call: TRBJ1-4; clone_size: once; v_call: TRBV29-1; cdr3_nt: TGCAGCGCAACAGGGGCAACTAATGAAAAACTGTTTTTT; cdr3_aa: CSATGATNEKLFF
d_call: TRBD2; cdr3_length: 16; j_call: TRBJ2-3; clone_size: NA; v_call: TRBV15; cdr3_nt: TGTGCCACCAGCTCTGCAGCGGGGGGGCGGACAGATACGCAGTATTTT; cdr3_aa: CATSSAAGGRTDTQYF
d_call: TRBD2; cdr3_length: 16; j_call: TRBJ2-7; clone_size: NA; v_call: TRBV7-9; cdr3_nt: TGTGCCAGCAGCCACTCCCGGACTAGTCACCACTACGAGCAGTACTTC; cdr3_aa: CASSHSRTSHHYEQYF
d_call: NA; cdr3_length: 15; j_call: TRBJ2-2; clone_size: NA; v_call: TRBV7-3; cdr3_nt: TGTGCCAGCGCAACGGGGGGCGCGGACACCGGGGAGCTGTTTTTT; cdr3_aa: CASATGGADTGELFF
d_call: NA; cdr3_length: 14; j_call: TRBJ2-7; clone_size: NA; v_call: TRBV7-9; cdr3_nt: TGTGCCAGCAGCTTATCGGTGGGGGGAAACGAGCAGTACTTC; cdr3_aa: CASSLSVGGNEQYF
d_call: TRBD1; cdr3_length: 15; j_call: TRBJ1-2; clone_size: once; v_call: TRBV29-1; cdr3_nt: TGCAGCGTTGCCTCCGTGGGGACAGGGGGATATGGCTACACCTTC; cdr3_aa: CSVASVGTGGYGYTF
d_call: TRBD1; cdr3_length: 16; j_call: TRBJ2-3; clone_size: few; v_call: TRBV4-1; cdr3_nt: TGCGCCAGCAGCCAAAGACAGGGGTCTGTGGCAGATACGCAGTATTTT; cdr3_aa: CASSQRQGSVADTQYF
d_call: TRBD1; cdr3_length: 14; j_call: TRBJ2-3; clone_size: once; v_call: TRBV18; cdr3_nt: TGTGCCAGCTCACCAAGGGGGCCAGGAGATACGCAGTATTTT; cdr3_aa: CASSPRGPGDTQYF
d_call: NA; cdr3_length: 15; j_call: TRBJ2-1; clone_size: once; v_call: TRBV7-2; cdr3_nt: TGTGCCAGCAGCTTAGCCGGGAGCTCCTACAATGAGCAGTTCTTC; cdr3_aa: CASSLAGSSYNEQFF
d_call: TRBD1; cdr3_length: 15; j_call: TRBJ2-1; clone_size: NA; v_call: TRBV5-5; cdr3_nt: TGTGCCAGCAGCTTTGAAAGGACAGGGTACAATGAGCAGTTCTTC; cdr3_aa: CASSFERTGYNEQFF
d_call: NA; cdr3_length: 14; j_call: TRBJ1-4; clone_size: NA; v_call: TRBV30; cdr3_nt: TGTGCCTGGGAAAGGGGGGGCTCAAGTGAAAAACTGTTTTTT; cdr3_aa: CAWERGGSSEKLFF
d_call: TRBD2; cdr3_length: 15; j_call: TRBJ2-1; clone_size: once; v_call: TRBV3-1/TRBV3-2; cdr3_nt: TGTGCCAGCAGCCGAAGCGGGGTAAACAACAATGAGCAGTTCTTC; cdr3_aa: CASSRSGVNNNEQFF
d_call: NA; cdr3_length: 14; j_call: TRBJ1-1; clone_size: NA; v_call: TRBV5-1; cdr3_nt: TGCGCCAGCAGCACAGGTTCCGGGTTTACTGAAGCTTTCTTT; cdr3_aa: CASSTGSGFTEAFF
d_call: NA; cdr3_length: 15; j_call: TRBJ2-1; clone_size: NA; v_call: TRBV5-1; cdr3_nt: TGCGCCAGCAGCAGTACAGGTCTTGGGAACAATGAGCAGTTCTTC; cdr3_aa: CASSSTGLGNNEQFF
d_call: NA; cdr3_length: 14; j_call: TRBJ2-2; clone_size: many; v_call: TRBV5-1; cdr3_nt: TGCGCCAGCAGCCTTAACACGTACACCGGGGAGCTGTTTTTT; cdr3_aa: CASSLNTYTGELFF
d_call: TRBD1; cdr3_length: 14; j_call: TRBJ2-5; clone_size: NA; v_call: TRBV7-2; cdr3_nt: TGTGCCAGCAGCTTCGACAGGGGGGTGGAGACCCAGTACTTC; cdr3_aa: CASSFDRGVETQYF
d_call: NA; cdr3_length: 21; j_call: TRBJ2-5; clone_size: NA; v_call: TRBV21-1; cdr3_nt: TGTGCCAGCAGCAAAGCGGGGGAGATCGATGTGCTAGCGGGGGTACAAGAGACCCAGTACTTC; cdr3_aa: CASSKAGEIDVLAGVQETQYF
d_call: NA; cdr3_length: 16; j_call: TRBJ2-2; clone_size: NA; v_call: TRBV4-1; cdr3_nt: TGCGCCAGCAGCCAAGGTTGGCGGGCGAGCACCGGGGAGCTGTTTTTT; cdr3_aa: CASSQGWRASTGELFF
d_call: TRBD1; cdr3_length: 15; j_call: TRBJ2-5; clone_size: NA; v_call: TRBV5-8; cdr3_nt: TGTGCCAGCAGCGGAGGGACAGGGAGGCCGGAGAACCAGTACTTC; cdr3_aa: CASSGGTGRPENQYF
d_call: NA; cdr3_length: 13; j_call: TRBJ2-5; clone_size: NA; v_call: TRBV2; cdr3_nt: TGTGCCAGCACTCAGGGGAGTCGAGAGACCCAGTACTTC; cdr3_aa: CASTQGSRETQYF
d_call: TRBD1; cdr3_length: 13; j_call: TRBJ1-4; clone_size: once; v_call: TRBV12-3/TRBV12-4; cdr3_nt: TGTGCCAGCGCTACAGGGGTGTATGAAAAACTGTTTTTT; cdr3_aa: CASATGVYEKLFF
d_call: NA; cdr3_length: 14; j_call: TRBJ1-3; clone_size: NA; v_call: TRBV5-4; cdr3_nt: TGTGCCAGCAGCTTTCAGGGTACAGGAAACACCATATATTTT; cdr3_aa: CASSFQGTGNTIYF
d_call: NA; cdr3_length: 15; j_call: TRBJ2-7; clone_size: NA; v_call: TRBV7-9; cdr3_nt: TGTGCCAGCAGCCCCCTAGGGCGGGAAAACTACGAGCAGTACTTC; cdr3_aa: CASSPLGRENYEQYF
d_call: NA; cdr3_length: 14; j_call: TRBJ1-1; clone_size: NA; v_call: TRBV19; cdr3_nt: TGTGCCAGTAGTAGCCCAGGGTTGAACACTGAAGCTTTCTTT; cdr3_aa: CASSSPGLNTEAFF
d_call: NA; cdr3_length: 15; j_call: TRBJ1-2; clone_size: NA; v_call: TRBV5-4; cdr3_nt: TGTGCCAGCAGCTTTCCCCAGGGAGGTAACTATGGCTACACCTTC; cdr3_aa: CASSFPQGGNYGYTF
d_call: TRBD1; cdr3_length: 16; j_call: TRBJ2-1; clone_size: NA; v_call: TRBV7-9; cdr3_nt: TGTGCCAGCAGCTTAGTTGGACAGGTGAGCAACAATGAGCAGTTCTTC; cdr3_aa: CASSLVGQVSNNEQFF
d_call: TRBD2; cdr3_length: 17; j_call: TRBJ2-1; clone_size: NA; v_call: TRBV13; cdr3_nt: TGTGCCAGCAGCTCCCGGACTAGACTACCTACCTACAATGAGCAGTTCTTC; cdr3_aa: CASSSRTRLPTYNEQFF
d_call: TRBD2; cdr3_length: 17; j_call: TRBJ2-1; clone_size: once; v_call: TRBV7-6; cdr3_nt: TGTGCCAGCAGCGATAGACTAGCGGGGGGATTGGGCGGTGAGCAGTTCTTC; cdr3_aa: CASSDRLAGGLGGEQFF
d_call: TRBD1; cdr3_length: 17; j_call: TRBJ1-2; clone_size: NA; v_call: TRBV15; cdr3_nt: TGTGCCACCAGCAGAGCCCCCGGTATGACGACAGGGGAGGGCTACACCTTC; cdr3_aa: CATSRAPGMTTGEGYTF
d_call: TRBD2; cdr3_length: 13; j_call: TRBJ2-7; clone_size: NA; v_call: TRBV7-2; cdr3_nt: TGTGCCAGCAGGGGCCCAGCGGGAGGGGAGCAGTACTTC; cdr3_aa: CASRGPAGGEQYF
d_call: NA; cdr3_length: 13; j_call: TRBJ2-7; clone_size: NA; v_call: TRBV12-3/TRBV12-4; cdr3_nt: TGTGCCAGCAGTGGTAGTGTAAGTTACGAGCAGTACTTC; cdr3_aa: CASSGSVSYEQYF
d_call: TRBD1; cdr3_length: 15; j_call: TRBJ1-3; clone_size: NA; v_call: TRBV2; cdr3_nt: TGTGCCAGCAGTTCCCCAGGGGGCGGTCTTGGCACCATATATTTT; cdr3_aa: CASSSPGGGLGTIYF
d_call: NA; cdr3_length: 16; j_call: TRBJ2-2; clone_size: NA; v_call: TRBV7-6; cdr3_nt: TGTGCCAGCAGCTTAGGCGGCCTCGAGGGCACCGGGGAGCTGTTTTTT; cdr3_aa: CASSLGGLEGTGELFF
d_call: NA; cdr3_length: 14; j_call: TRBJ2-3; clone_size: NA; v_call: TRBV3-1/TRBV3-2; cdr3_nt: TGTGCCAGCAGCCAAACGGGGAGCACAGATACGCAGTATTTT; cdr3_aa: CASSQTGSTDTQYF
d_call: NA; cdr3_length: 13; j_call: TRBJ1-4; clone_size: NA; v_call: TRBV12-3/TRBV12-4; cdr3_nt: TGTGCCAGCAGTTTACTCAGGGATGAAAAACTGTTTTTT; cdr3_aa: CASSLLRDEKLFF
d_call: TRBD2; cdr3_length: 15; j_call: TRBJ2-2; clone_size: NA; v_call: TRBV7-2; cdr3_nt: TGTGCCAGCAGCTTTAGCGGGGGCAACACCGGGGAGCTGTTTTTT; cdr3_aa: CASSFSGGNTGELFF
d_call: TRBD2; cdr3_length: 17; j_call: TRBJ2-2; clone_size: NA; v_call: TRBV5-1; cdr3_nt: TGCGCCAGCAGCTTGGTTTCTAGCGGGAGTAAAACCGGGGAGCTGTTTTTT; cdr3_aa: CASSLVSSGSKTGELFF
d_call: NA; cdr3_length: 15; j_call: TRBJ2-1; clone_size: NA; v_call: TRBV7-2; cdr3_nt: TGTGCCAGCAGCTCCGGAAATCGCGAAATGACGGGAGAGTTCTTC; cdr3_aa: CASSSGNREMTGEFF
d_call: TRBD2; cdr3_length: 16; j_call: TRBJ2-3; clone_size: NA; v_call: TRBV9; cdr3_nt: TGTGCCAGCAGCCAAAGGACTAGCGGGCTTGGAGATACGCAGTATTTT; cdr3_aa: CASSQRTSGLGDTQYF
d_call: TRBD1; cdr3_length: 14; j_call: TRBJ1-1; clone_size: NA; v_call: TRBV19; cdr3_nt: TGTGCCAGTAGTACCCCGGGACAGGGGATGGACGCTTTCTTT; cdr3_aa: CASSTPGQGMDAFF
d_call: NA; cdr3_length: 13; j_call: TRBJ2-7; clone_size: NA; v_call: TRBV30; cdr3_nt: TGTGCCTGTTCGACAACTCCTCTCTACGAGCAGTACTTC; cdr3_aa: CACSTTPLYEQYF
d_call: TRBD1; cdr3_length: 15; j_call: TRBJ2-1; clone_size: NA; v_call: TRBV29-1; cdr3_nt: TGCAGCGTTGACCTCATGGGGACAGGCGTCGATGAGCAGTTCTTC; cdr3_aa: CSVDLMGTGVDEQFF